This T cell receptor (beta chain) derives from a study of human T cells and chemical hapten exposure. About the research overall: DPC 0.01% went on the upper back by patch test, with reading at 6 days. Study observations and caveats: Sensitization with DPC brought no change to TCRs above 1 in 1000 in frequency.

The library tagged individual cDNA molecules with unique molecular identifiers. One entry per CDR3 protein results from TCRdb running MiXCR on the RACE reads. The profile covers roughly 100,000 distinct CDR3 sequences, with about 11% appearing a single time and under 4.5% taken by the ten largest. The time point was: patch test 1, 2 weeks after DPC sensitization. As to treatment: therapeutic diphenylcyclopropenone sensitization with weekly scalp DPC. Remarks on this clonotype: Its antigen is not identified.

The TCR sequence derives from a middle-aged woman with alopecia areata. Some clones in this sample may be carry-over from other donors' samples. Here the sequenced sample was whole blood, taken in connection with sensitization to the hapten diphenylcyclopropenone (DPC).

CDR3 sequence: CLGGSGTQYF. The CDR3 nucleotides read TGCCTCGGAGGGTCCGGTACGCAGTATTTT. The rearrangement uses TRBV20-1 and TRBJ2-3; D may be TRBD2 (6 bases). The CDR3 consists of 10 residues. CDR1 is DFQATT and CDR2 is SNEGSKA in the germline V gene (reference sequence).